The 4 T cell receptor beta chains reported below all come from one sample, sequenced in a study of control samples from healthy donors and cancer patients. Sequencing was performed with immunoSEQ multiplex PCR; in TCRdb, only in-frame clones are kept and a portion is missing. The sample yields approximately 120,000 clones, roughly 91% seen once. Material: blood. These receptors came from a woman in her fifties or sixties in good health.

V is TRBV29-1 and J is TRBJ2-3; no firm D call. This CDR3 spans 11 amino acids. The germline V and J ends were trimmed by 8 bases and 2 bases, with 8 bases remaining between them. Germline V gene lookup returns CDR1 SQVTM and CDR2 ANQGSEA. The CDR3 here is CSLKDTDTQYF. The CDR3 nucleotides read TGCAGCCTTAAGGACACAGATACGCAGTATTTT.

This chain links TRBV7-3 with TRBJ2-2; D gene ambiguous. The CDR3 sequence is 14 residues long. Germline loops: CDR1 SGHTA, CDR2 FQGTGA. V lost 0 bases, J lost 2 bases, and 4 bases lay in between. The CDR3 loop is CASSLTANTGELFF. CDR3 sequence (DNA): TGTGCCAGCAGCTTAACGGCTAACACCGGGGAGCTGTTTTTT.

The genes are TRBV3-1 (or the pseudogene TRBV3-2) and TRBJ1-1; 7 nucleotides match TRBD1. With 3 bases clipped from V and 8 bases from J, the junction kept 3 bases outside the gene matches. From germline, CDR1 is LGHDT and CDR2 YNNKEL (reference sequence). The CDR3 length is 12 residues. CDR3 coding DNA: TGTGCCAGCAGCCAGCGGACAGGAGAAGCTTTCTTT. Its translation: CASSQRTGEAFF.

J is TRBJ2-3 and V is TRBV19; the match to TRBD2 covers 11 bases. Germline V CDR1 and CDR2: LNHDA, SQIVND (reference sequence). V was clipped by 9 bases and J by 3 bases; unmatched bases: 5. The CDR3 has 14 amino acids. The CDR3 DNA follows: TGTGCCAGCACTAGACTAGCGGGAACAGATACGCAGTATTTT. Amino acid sequence: CASTRLAGTDTQYF.